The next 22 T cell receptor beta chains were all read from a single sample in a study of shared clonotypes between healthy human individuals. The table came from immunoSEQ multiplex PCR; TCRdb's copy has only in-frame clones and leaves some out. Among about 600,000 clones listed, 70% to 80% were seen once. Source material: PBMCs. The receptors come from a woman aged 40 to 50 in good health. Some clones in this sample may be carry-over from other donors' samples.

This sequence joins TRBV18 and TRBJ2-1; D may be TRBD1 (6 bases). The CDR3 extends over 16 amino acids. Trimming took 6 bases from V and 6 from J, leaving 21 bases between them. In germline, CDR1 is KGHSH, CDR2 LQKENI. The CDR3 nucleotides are TGTGCCAGCTCCGCTATATCAGGGGAGTCGGGCAATGAGCAGTTCTTC. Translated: CASSAISGESGNEQFF.

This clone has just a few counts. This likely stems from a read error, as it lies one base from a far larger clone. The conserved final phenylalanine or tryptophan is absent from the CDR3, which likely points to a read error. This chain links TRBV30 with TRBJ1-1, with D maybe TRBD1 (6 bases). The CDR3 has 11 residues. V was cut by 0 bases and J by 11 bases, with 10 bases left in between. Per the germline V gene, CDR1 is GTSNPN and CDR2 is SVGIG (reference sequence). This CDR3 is CAWSVHRAAFI. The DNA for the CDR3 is TGTGCCTGGAGTGTACACAGGGCCGCTTTCATT.

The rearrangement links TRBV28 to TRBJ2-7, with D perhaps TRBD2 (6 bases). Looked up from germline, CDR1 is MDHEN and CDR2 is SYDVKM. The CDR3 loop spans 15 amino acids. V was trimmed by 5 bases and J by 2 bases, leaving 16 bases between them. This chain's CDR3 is CASSVTGASAYEQYF. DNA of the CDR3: TGTGCCAGCAGTGTAACCGGGGCTAGCGCCTACGAGCAGTACTTC.

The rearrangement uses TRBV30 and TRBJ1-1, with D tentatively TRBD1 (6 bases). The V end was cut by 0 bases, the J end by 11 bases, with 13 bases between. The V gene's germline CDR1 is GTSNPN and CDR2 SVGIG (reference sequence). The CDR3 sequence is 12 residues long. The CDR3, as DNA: TGTGCCTGGAGTGTTTCCAGGGGACGCGCTTTCTTT. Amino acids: CAWSVSRGRAFF.

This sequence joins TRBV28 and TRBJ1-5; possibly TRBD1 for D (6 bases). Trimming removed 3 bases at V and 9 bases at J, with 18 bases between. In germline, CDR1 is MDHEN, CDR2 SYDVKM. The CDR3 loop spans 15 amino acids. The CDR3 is CASSFTGREEGPQHF. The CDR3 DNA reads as TGTGCCAGCAGTTTTACAGGGAGGGAGGAAGGGCCCCAGCATTTT. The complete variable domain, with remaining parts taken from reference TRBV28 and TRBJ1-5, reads DVKVTQSSRYLVKRTGEKVFLECVQDMDHENMFWYRQDPGLGLRLIYFSYDVKMKEKGDIPEGYSVSREKKERFSLILESASTNQTSMYLCASSFTGREEGPQHFGDGTRLSIL.

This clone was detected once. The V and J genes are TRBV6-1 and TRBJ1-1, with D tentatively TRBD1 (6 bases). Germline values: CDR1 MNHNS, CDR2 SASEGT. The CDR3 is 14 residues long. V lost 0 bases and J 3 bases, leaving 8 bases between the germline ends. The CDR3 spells CASSEARGYTEAFF. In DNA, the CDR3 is TGTGCCAGCAGTGAAGCTAGGGGGTACACTGAAGCTTTCTTT.

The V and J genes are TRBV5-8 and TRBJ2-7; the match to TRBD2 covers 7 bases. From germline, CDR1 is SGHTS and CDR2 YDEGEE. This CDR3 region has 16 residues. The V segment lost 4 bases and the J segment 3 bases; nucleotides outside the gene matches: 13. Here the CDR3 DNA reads TGTGCCAGCAGCAGGGGACTGACCGTAGCGGGCTACGAGCAGTACTTC. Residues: CASSRGLTVAGYEQYF.

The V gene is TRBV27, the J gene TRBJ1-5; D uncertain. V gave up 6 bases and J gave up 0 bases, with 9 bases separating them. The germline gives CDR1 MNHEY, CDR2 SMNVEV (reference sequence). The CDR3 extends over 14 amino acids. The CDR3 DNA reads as TGTGCCAGCAGGACCCTTAATAGCAATCAGCCCCAGCATTTT. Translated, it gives CASRTLNSNQPQHF.

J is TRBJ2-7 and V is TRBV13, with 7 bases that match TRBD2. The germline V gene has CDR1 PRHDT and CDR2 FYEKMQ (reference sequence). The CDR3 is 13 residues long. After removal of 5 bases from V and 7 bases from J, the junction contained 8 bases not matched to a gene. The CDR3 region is CASSRREEGEQYF. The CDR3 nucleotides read TGTGCCAGCAGCCGCCGGGAGGAAGGAGAGCAGTACTTC.

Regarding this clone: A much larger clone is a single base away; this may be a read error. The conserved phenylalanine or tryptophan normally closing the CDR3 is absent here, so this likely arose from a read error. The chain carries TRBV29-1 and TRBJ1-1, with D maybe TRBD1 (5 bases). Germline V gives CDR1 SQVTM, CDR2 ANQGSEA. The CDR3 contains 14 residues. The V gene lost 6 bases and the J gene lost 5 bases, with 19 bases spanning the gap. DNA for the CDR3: TGCAGCGTAGCACTCGGGACGGCGGGTACTGAAGCTTTCCTT. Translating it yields CSVALGTAGTEAFL.

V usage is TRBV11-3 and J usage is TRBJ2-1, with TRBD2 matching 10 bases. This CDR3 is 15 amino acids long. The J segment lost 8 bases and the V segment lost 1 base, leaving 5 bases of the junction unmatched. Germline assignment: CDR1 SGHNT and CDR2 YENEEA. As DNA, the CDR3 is TGTGCCAGCAGCTTAGTGAGTAGCGGGAGGCATGAGCAGTTCTTC. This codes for CASSLVSSGRHEQFF.

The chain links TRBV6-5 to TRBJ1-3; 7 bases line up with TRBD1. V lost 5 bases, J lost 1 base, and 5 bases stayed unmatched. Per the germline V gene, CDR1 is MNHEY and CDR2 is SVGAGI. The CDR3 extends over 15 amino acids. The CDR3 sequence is CASSRQGSSGNTIYF. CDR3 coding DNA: TGTGCCAGCAGTAGACAGGGTAGTTCTGGAAACACCATATATTTT.

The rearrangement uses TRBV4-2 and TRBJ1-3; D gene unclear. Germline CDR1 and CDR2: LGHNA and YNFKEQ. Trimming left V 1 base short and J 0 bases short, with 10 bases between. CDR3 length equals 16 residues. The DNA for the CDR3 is TGTGCCAGCAGCCAAGTTCTGGGGAGCTCTGGAAACACCATATATTTT. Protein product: CASSQVLGSSGNTIYF.

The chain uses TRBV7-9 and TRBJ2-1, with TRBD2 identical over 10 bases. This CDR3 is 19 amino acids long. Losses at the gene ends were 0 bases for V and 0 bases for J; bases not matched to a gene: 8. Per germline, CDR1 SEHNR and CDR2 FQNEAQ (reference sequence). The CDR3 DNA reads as TGTGCCAGCAGCTTAGCCCGTAGCGGGAGGACAAGCTCCTACAATGAGCAGTTCTTC. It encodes CASSLARSGRTSSYNEQFF.

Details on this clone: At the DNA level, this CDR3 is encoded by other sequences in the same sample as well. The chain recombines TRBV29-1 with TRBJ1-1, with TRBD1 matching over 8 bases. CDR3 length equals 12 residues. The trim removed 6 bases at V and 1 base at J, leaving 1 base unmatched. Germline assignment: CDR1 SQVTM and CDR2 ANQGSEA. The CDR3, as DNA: TGCAGCGTAGGACAGGGGAACACTGAAGCTTTCTTT. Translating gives CSVGQGNTEAFF.

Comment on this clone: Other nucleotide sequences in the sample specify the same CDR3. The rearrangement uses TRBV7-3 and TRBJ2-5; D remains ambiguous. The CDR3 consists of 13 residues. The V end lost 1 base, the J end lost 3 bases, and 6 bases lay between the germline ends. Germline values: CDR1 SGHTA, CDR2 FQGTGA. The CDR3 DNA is TGTGCCAGCAGCTTAAACCGGGAAGAGACCCAGTACTTC. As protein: CASSLNREETQYF.

For the CDR3, the DNA is TGTGCCAGCACCCTTGGGACAGGGTATGACTACGAGCAGTACTTC. Translation: CASTLGTGYDYEQYF. The chain carries TRBV14 and TRBJ2-7; 9 nucleotides match TRBD1. Per the germline V gene, CDR1 is SGHDN and CDR2 is FVKESK. The CDR3 extends over 15 amino acids. V shed 7 bases, J shed 3 bases, and the junction held 10 bases outside the gene matches.

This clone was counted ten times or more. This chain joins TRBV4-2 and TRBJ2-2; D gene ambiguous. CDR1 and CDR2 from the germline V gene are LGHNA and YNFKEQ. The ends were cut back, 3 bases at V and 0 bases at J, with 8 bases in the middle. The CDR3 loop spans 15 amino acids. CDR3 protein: CASSQVSANTGELFF. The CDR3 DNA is TGTGCCAGCAGCCAGGTCAGCGCGAACACCGGGGAGCTGTTTTTT.

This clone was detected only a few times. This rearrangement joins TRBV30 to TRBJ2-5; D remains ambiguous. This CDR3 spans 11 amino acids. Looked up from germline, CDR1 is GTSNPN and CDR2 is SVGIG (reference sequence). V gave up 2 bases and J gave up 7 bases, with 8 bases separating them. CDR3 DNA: TGTGCCTGGAGTTTTGTTGGGACCCAGTACTTC. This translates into CAWSFVGTQYF.

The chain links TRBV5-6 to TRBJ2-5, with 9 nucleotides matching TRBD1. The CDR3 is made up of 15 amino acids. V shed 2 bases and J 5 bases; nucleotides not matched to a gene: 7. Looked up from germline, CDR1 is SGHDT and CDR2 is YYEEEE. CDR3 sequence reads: CASSFETGGGETQYF. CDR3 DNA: TGTGCCAGCAGCTTTGAGACAGGGGGAGGGGAGACCCAGTACTTC.

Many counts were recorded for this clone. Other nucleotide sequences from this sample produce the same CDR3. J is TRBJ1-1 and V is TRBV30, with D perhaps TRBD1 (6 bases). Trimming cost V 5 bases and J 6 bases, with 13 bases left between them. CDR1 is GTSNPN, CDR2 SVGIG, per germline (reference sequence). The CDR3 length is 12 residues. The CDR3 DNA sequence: TGTGCCTGGTCCTGGGGGGCCGCTGAAGCTTTCTTT. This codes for CAWSWGAAEAFF.

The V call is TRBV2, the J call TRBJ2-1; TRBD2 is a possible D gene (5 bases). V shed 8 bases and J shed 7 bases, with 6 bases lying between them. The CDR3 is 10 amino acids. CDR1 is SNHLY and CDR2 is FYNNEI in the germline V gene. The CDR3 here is CASGGNEQFF. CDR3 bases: TGTGCCAGCGGAGGAAATGAGCAGTTCTTC.